Listed below are T cell receptor beta chains from one sample, sequenced in a study of T cells in localized non-small cell lung cancer. Produced via immunoSEQ multiplex PCR; TCRdb's table is partial and in-frame only. This sample has roughly 21,000 clones; 90% occur once, and the top ten carry 6% to 7.5%. The sample in question was peripheral blood, obtained before any cancer treatment. The source is a woman aged 35-70 years with stage I lung adenocarcinoma. Both conserved end residues are part of each CDR3. A D gene is named only where the DNA matches it firmly. Some rows mark clone size as missing; the rest say once, few, many or name a class of expanded clone.

TRBV5-1,15,.,TRBD2,TRBJ2-1,TGCGCCAGCAGCTTGACTAGCGGGAGGATCTATGAGCAGTTCTTC,CASSLTSGRIYEQFF
TRBV29-1,9,.,.,TRBJ2-1,TGCAGCGTGGAGGATGAGCAGTTCTTC,CSVEDEQFF
TRBV6-5,13,.,.,TRBJ2-3,TGTGCCAGCAGCCGGTCCTACACAGATACGCAGTATTTT,CASSRSYTDTQYF
TRBV6-5,15,.,.,TRBJ2-7,TGTGCCAGCAGTTACGTGTCGGTAGGACGGGGAGAGCAGTACTTC,CASSYVSVGRGEQYF
TRBV11-2,12,.,TRBD1,TRBJ1-4,TGTGCCACCGGACAGGGGGCGGGAAAACTGTTTTTT,CATGQGAGKLFF
TRBV7-9,16,.,TRBD2,TRBJ2-7,TGTGCCAGCAGCCCAGCTTCTCTAGCGGGAGGTAAAGAGCAGTACTTC,CASSPASLAGGKEQYF
TRBV18,14,few,.,TRBJ1-5,TGTGCCAGCTCACCAGGGGCAGGCGGACAGCCCCAGCATTTT,CASSPGAGGQPQHF
TRBV6-6,15,.,.,TRBJ2-7,TGTGCCAGCCGGCCGGGGGACTCCTACTCCTACGAGCAGTACTTC,CASRPGDSYSYEQYF
TRBV28,13,.,TRBD2,TRBJ2-1,TGTGCCAGCGGACTAGCCCCCTACAATGAGCAGTTCTTC,CASGLAPYNEQFF
TRBV4-1,14,.,.,TRBJ2-3,TGCGCCAGCAGCCAAGCTGGACGCACAGATACGCAGTATTTT,CASSQAGRTDTQYF
TRBV5-1,14,.,.,TRBJ2-7,TGCGCCAGCAGCTTGACCGGCACATACTACGAGCAGTACTTC,CASSLTGTYYEQYF
TRBV5-1,15,.,TRBD2,TRBJ2-3,TGCGCCAGCAGCTCGACTAGCAGGAGCACAGATACGCAGTATTTT,CASSSTSRSTDTQYF
TRBV6-5,15,.,.,TRBJ2-1,TGTGCCAGCATTAAAGCGCCGAGCTCCTACAATGAGCAGTTCTTC,CASIKAPSSYNEQFF
TRBV6-6,14,once,TRBD1,TRBJ1-6,TGTGCCAGCAGTCGCACAGGGGATGGTTCACCCCTCCACTTT,CASSRTGDGSPLHF
TRBV29-1,15,.,TRBD2,TRBJ2-3,TGCAGCGTTGAAGGCGCGGGAGGGAGCACAGATACGCAGTATTTT,CSVEGAGGSTDTQYF
TRBV28,15,.,.,TRBJ2-3,TGTGCCAGCAGTTCTACCGGGTTACGCACAGATACGCAGTATTTT,CASSSTGLRTDTQYF
TRBV14,14,.,.,TRBJ2-7,TGTGCCAGCAGCCAAGGACCGACATTGTACGAGCAGTACTTC,CASSQGPTLYEQYF
TRBV18,16,.,.,TRBJ2-3,TGTGCCAGCTCACCAAGAAGGGGTAAGGAGGCGGATACGCAGTATTTT,CASSPRRGKEADTQYF
TRBV9,19,.,TRBD2,TRBJ2-1,TGTGCCAGCAACACGAACACGCAGGTAGCGGGAGGAGAGGGCAATGAGCAGTTCTTC,CASNTNTQVAGGEGNEQFF
TRBV10-3,17,.,TRBD2,TRBJ2-3,TGTGCCATCAGTGAGTCGATTACTAGCGGGAGGCCAGATACGCAGTATTTT,CAISESITSGRPDTQYF
TRBV9,15,.,TRBD2,TRBJ2-5,TGTGCCAGCAGCGAAGGACTAGCGGGATTAGAGACCCAGTACTTC,CASSEGLAGLETQYF
TRBV4-1,15,.,TRBD1,TRBJ1-1,TGCGCCAGCAGCTTAGGGGGCGGCTTGAACACTGAAGCTTTCTTT,CASSLGGGLNTEAFF
TRBV28,16,.,.,TRBJ2-2,TGTGCCAGCAGTTGGGGGAGGTGGGGCACGACCGGGGAGCTGTTTTTT,CASSWGRWGTTGELFF
TRBV5-5,15,.,.,TRBJ2-1,TGTGCCAGCAGCTTCCGGGTTAACGCCAACAATGAGCAGTTCTTC,CASSFRVNANNEQFF
TRBV18,16,.,TRBD2,TRBJ2-1,TGTGCCAGCTCACAGGCTAGCGGAAGCTCCTACAATGAGCAGTTCTTC,CASSQASGSSYNEQFF
TRBV5-1,13,.,.,TRBJ2-5,TGCGCCAGCAGCTCGACAGCGAGGGAGACCCAGTACTTC,CASSSTARETQYF
TRBV7-6,13,.,.,TRBJ2-1,TGTGCCAGCAGCTTAGAAGAAGGCAATGAGCAGTTCTTC,CASSLEEGNEQFF
TRBV6-5,14,once,.,TRBJ1-1,TGTGCCAGCAGACGGACCGCCTTCGGGGCTGAAGCTTTCTTT,CASRRTAFGAEAFF
TRBV4-3,19,few,TRBD2,TRBJ2-1,TGCGCCAGCAGCCAAGTGAGAACCGGACTAGCGGGGGCCTACAATGAGCAGTTCTTC,CASSQVRTGLAGAYNEQFF
TRBV4-3,13,.,.,TRBJ2-2,TGCGCCAGCAGCCGAGGGGGGACCGGGGAGCTGTTTTTT,CASSRGGTGELFF
TRBV9,15,.,.,TRBJ2-5,TGTGCCAGCAGCGTAGCGGGGGACCAGGCGGAGACCCAGTACTTC,CASSVAGDQAETQYF
TRBV30,16,.,.,TRBJ2-2,TGTGCCTGGAGTGGCGGTGGGGCAGGGGGGACCGGGGAGCTGTTTTTT,CAWSGGGAGGTGELFF
TRBV29-1,13,.,TRBD2,TRBJ2-7,TGCAGCGTTGCGGCTAGCGGGGCCTACGAGCAGTACTTC,CSVAASGAYEQYF
TRBV7-9,16,.,.,TRBJ1-4,TGTGCCAGCAGTCGATTCCTGGACGCAACTAATGAAAAACTGTTTTTT,CASSRFLDATNEKLFF
TRBV5-1,14,.,.,TRBJ2-2,TGCGCCAGCAGCCCCGGGGGCATCTCCGGGGAGCTGTTTTTT,CASSPGGISGELFF
TRBV19,14,.,.,TRBJ2-5,TGTGCCAGTAGTACGCGACGTATCCAAGAGACCCAGTACTTC,CASSTRRIQETQYF
TRBV7-9,14,.,.,TRBJ2-1,TGTGCCAGCAGCTTAGAACCCCGACGTGCTGAGCAGTTCTTC,CASSLEPRRAEQFF
TRBV30,14,.,TRBD1,TRBJ2-1,TGTGCCTGGAGTCGACAGGGGAAGATCCCCGAGCAGTTCTTC,CAWSRQGKIPEQFF
TRBV6-5,13,.,.,TRBJ2-5,TGTGCCAGCAGTTATGGGACATTCGAGACCCAGTACTTC,CASSYGTFETQYF
TRBV18,15,.,.,TRBJ1-3,TGTGCCAGCTCACCGGGACAAGTCTCTGGAAACACCATATATTTT,CASSPGQVSGNTIYF
TRBV7-2,16,.,.,TRBJ2-2,TGTGCCAGCAGCTTAAGTCCTCCAGGGATGGCCGGGGAGCTGTTTTTT,CASSLSPPGMAGELFF
TRBV9,15,.,.,TRBJ2-5,TGTGCCAGCAGCGGGCTAGGGAATTTTCAAGAGACCCAGTACTTC,CASSGLGNFQETQYF